The T cell receptor beta chain under discussion was sequenced for a study of blood T cell repertoires in COVID-19. Background on the study: Some COVID-19 samples were acute and others convalescent; all came from the United States, Italy and Spain.

This clone was seen a handful of times. Original handling: Amplification of reference gene primers was used by the study to estimate nucleated cell counts. Sequenced by immunoSEQ multiplex PCR; TCRdb stores in-frame clones only, minus some. V and J calls and clone size are those listed in that table; D and trimming were worked out from the DNA. Of some 180,000 clones detected, 70% to 90% appear once; the ten largest clones hold less than 25%. The V end was cut by 3 bases, the J end by 9 bases, with 6 bases between. Germline loops: CDR1 KGHSH, CDR2 LQKENI. This CDR3 has 11 residues. The chain joins TRBV18 to TRBJ2-1; D is uncertain. Input material: peripheral blood. This TCR was sampled from a man between 65 and 85 years old with active or convalescent COVID-19. For the CDR3, the DNA is TGTGCCAGCTCACCCATCCCTGAGCAGTTCTTC. Protein product: CASSPIPEQFF.